The 25 T cell receptor beta chains reported below all come from one sample, sequenced in a study of beta chain features in type 1 diabetes. Expressed TCRB transcripts were sequenced after all isolated RNA was converted to cDNA. Here immunoSEQ multiplex PCR was the method, and the copy in TCRdb shows in-frame clones only, minus some. The table lists some 350,000 clones, around 10% of them singletons, with about 0.6% in the top ten. No antigen is known for these receptors. Study-wide points: Moderate yet significant TCRB CDR3 shortening was seen in Type 1 diabetes patients in all four CD4+ subsets.

Specimen: central memory CD4+ T cells from blood. The source of these receptors is a man between 25 and 39 years old with type 1 diabetes.

This clone was detected only a few times. The genes are TRBV28 and TRBJ1-4; D gene ambiguous. Germline CDR1 and CDR2: MDHEN and SYDVKM. The CDR3 length is 16 residues. V was trimmed by 6 bases and J by 8 bases, leaving 22 bases between them. The CDR3 spells CASRGYITQSGEKLFF. In DNA form, the CDR3 reads TGTGCCAGCAGGGGCTACATTACTCAGAGTGGAGAAAAACTGTTTTTT.

V gene TRBV19 combines with J gene TRBJ1-4; 7 bases align to TRBD1. This CDR3 has 14 amino acids. Germline V gene lookup returns CDR1 LNHDA and CDR2 SQIVND (reference sequence). V gave up 6 bases and J gave up 0 bases; unmatched junction bases: 1. The CDR3, as DNA: TGTGCCAGTAGCACAGGGGCAACTAATGAAAAACTGTTTTTT. This encodes CASSTGATNEKLFF.

Only a few counts were recorded for this clone. V gene TRBV5-4 combines with J gene TRBJ2-1; 9 nucleotides agree with TRBD2. Looked up from germline, CDR1 is SGHNT and CDR2 is YYREEE (reference sequence). This CDR3 is 16 amino acids long. The V segment lost 4 bases and the J segment 0 bases; nucleotides outside the gene matches: 5. The CDR3 is CASSGLAGDSYNEQFF. CDR3 in DNA: TGTGCCAGCAGCGGGTTAGCGGGAGACTCCTACAATGAGCAGTTCTTC.

This sequence joins TRBV28 and TRBJ2-2; D not certain. The germline CDR1 and CDR2 sequences are MDHEN and SYDVKM. V shed 4 bases and J shed 4 bases, with 7 bases lying between them. The CDR3 totals 13 residues. The CDR3 coding sequence is TGTGCCAGCAGTTCGATTCTCACCGGGGAGCTGTTTTTT. The encoded protein is CASSSILTGELFF.

The J gene is TRBJ2-5, the V gene TRBV4-2; 12 bases agree with TRBD1. CDR3 length equals 18 residues. V dropped 3 bases and J dropped 5; count of bases not matched to a gene: 13. Germline CDR1 reads LGHNA; CDR2 reads YNFKEQ. The CDR3 region has the DNA TGTGCCAGCAGCCAGGCCGGGGGGACAGGGGGCCAACTCGAGACCCAGTACTTC. This codes for CASSQAGGTGGQLETQYF.

The rearrangement joins TRBV7-3 to TRBJ2-3, with TRBD1 matching over 10 bases. CDR1 is SGHTA and CDR2 is FQGTGA in the germline V gene. The CDR3 loop spans 14 amino acids. J gave up 4 bases and V 5 bases, and 3 bases lay outside the gene matches. CDR3 sequence: CASSPTGGADTQYF. For the CDR3, the DNA is TGTGCCAGCAGCCCGACAGGGGGCGCAGATACGCAGTATTTT.

This clone occurred once. This sequence joins TRBV7-2 and TRBJ2-7, with TRBD1 matching over 7 bases. The CDR3 covers 11 residues. The V and J ends lost 5 bases and 7 bases, in that order; junction bases with no gene match: 2. Germline V gene sequence: CDR1 SGHTA, CDR2 FQGNSA. DNA of the CDR3: TGTGCCAGCAGCCTGACAGGGGAGCAGTACTTC. Its translation: CASSLTGEQYF.

This chain connects TRBV7-2 to TRBJ1-3; D may be TRBD1 (5 bases). The CDR3 runs 13 residues. V dropped 8 bases and J dropped 7 bases, with 15 bases sitting between them. Germline CDR1 SGHTA, CDR2 FQGNSA. CDR3 in amino acids: CASQGMGVNTIYF. In DNA form, the CDR3 reads TGTGCCAGCCAAGGAATGGGGGTCAACACCATATATTTT.

In its sample, this clone was seen a few times. This chain joins TRBV6-4 and TRBJ1-2, with D perhaps TRBD1 (5 bases). Germline CDR1 is MRHNA and CDR2 is SNTAGT. The CDR3 totals 14 residues. The V gene lost 10 bases and the J gene lost 4 bases, with 19 bases spanning the gap. As DNA, the CDR3 is TGTGCCACATCCCGGGACGGAGCTTCCTATGGCTACACCTTC. This translates into CATSRDGASYGYTF.

This chain joins TRBV19 and TRBJ1-2, with 9 bases aligning to TRBD1. V was clipped by 9 bases and J by 8 bases; unmatched bases: 16. Germline V gene data show CDR1 as LNHDA and CDR2 as SQIVND (reference sequence). This CDR3 has 15 residues. CDR3 coding DNA: TGTGCCAGCGATAGGGCCGGACAGGGGTCAACGGGCTACACCTTC. Amino acid sequence: CASDRAGQGSTGYTF.

The rearrangement joins TRBV9 to TRBJ2-7, with TRBD1 as a possible D gene (5 bases). The germline CDR1 and CDR2 sequences are SGDLS and YYNGEE. This CDR3 comprises 14 residues. V shed 3 bases and J shed 1 base, with 11 bases lying between them. CDR3 sequence reads: CASSEGVSSYEQYF. The CDR3 DNA follows: TGTGCCAGCAGCGAAGGGGTCAGTTCCTACGAGCAGTACTTC. The whole variable domain, remainder taken from reference TRBV9 and TRBJ2-7, is DSGVTQTPKHLITATGQRVTLRCSPRSGDLSVYWYQQSLDQGLQFLIQYYNGEERAKGNILERFSAQQFPDLHSELNLSSLELGDSALYFCASSEGVSSYEQYFGPGTRLTVT.

This chain joins TRBV2 and TRBJ2-5; D not certain. The germline V gene encodes CDR1 SNHLY and CDR2 FYNNEI. The V end lost 6 bases, the J end lost 5 bases, and 10 bases lay between the germline ends. The CDR3 is 12 amino acids. The CDR3 reads CASSLRPETQYF. DNA of the CDR3: TGTGCCAGCAGCCTTAGACCGGAGACCCAGTACTTC.

CDR3 bases: TGTGCCAGCAGCTTAGCGCGGCGGGCCTTGGTGGAGACCCAGTACTTC. This translates into CASSLARRALVETQYF. J is TRBJ2-5 and V is TRBV5-4; possible D gene TRBD2, 5 bases. The germline V gene has CDR1 SGHNT and CDR2 YYREEE (reference sequence). The CDR3 covers 16 residues. V shed 2 bases and J shed 5 bases, with 19 bases lying between them.

The chain carries TRBV11-2 and TRBJ2-2; a weak D match, TRBD1 (5 bases). The CDR3 is 15 residues long. Germline V gives CDR1 SGHAT, CDR2 FQNNGV. V was shortened by 5 bases and J by 4 bases, with 14 bases between the two germline ends. CDR3 in amino acids: CASSGAHKATGELFF. CDR3 nucleotides: TGTGCCAGCAGCGGGGCGCACAAGGCCACCGGGGAGCTGTTTTTT. The full variable domain, rest sourced from reference TRBV11-2 and TRBJ2-2, is EAGVAQSPRYKIIEKRQSVAFWCNPISGHATLYWYQQILGQGPKLLIQFQNNGVVDDSQLPKDRFSAERLKGVDSTLKIQPAKLEDSAVYLCASSGAHKATGELFFGEGSRLTVL.

A note on this clone: A read error is possible here, since a much larger clone lies one base away. The rearrangement uses TRBV2 and TRBJ1-5; tentative D call: TRBD1 (5 bases). Germline V gene lookup returns CDR1 SNHLY and CDR2 FYNNEI. CDR3 size: 13 residues. The V and J ends lost 7 bases and 0 bases respectively, with 7 bases between them. CDR3 protein: CASMGDSNQPQHF. CDR3 nucleotide sequence: TGTGCCAGCATGGGGGATAGCAATCAGCCCCAGCATTTT.

This clone was counted only a few times. V usage is TRBV7-2 and J usage is TRBJ2-7; no reliable D call. V was shortened by 5 bases and J by 5 bases, with 13 bases between the two germline ends. The CDR3 totals 13 residues. Germline lookup yields CDR1 SGHTA and CDR2 FQGNSA. The chain's CDR3 is CASSLGGTNEQYF. CDR3 coding DNA: TGTGCCAGCAGCCTAGGTGGTACAAACGAGCAGTACTTC.

In this sample, this clone turned up a few times. The rearrangement uses TRBV7-3 and TRBJ2-2; 9 bases are a match to TRBD1. This CDR3 is 15 amino acids long. Germline trimming cut 5 bases from V and 7 bases from J; bases unmatched to any gene: 8. Per germline, CDR1 SGHTA and CDR2 FQGTGA. The CDR3 is CASSPTGGSFGELFF. In DNA form, the CDR3 reads TGTGCCAGCAGCCCGACAGGGGGATCGTTCGGGGAGCTGTTTTTT.

V gene TRBV7-2 combines with J gene TRBJ2-3; TRBD2 agrees at 10 bases. J gave up 9 bases and V 4 bases, and 1 base lay outside the gene matches. CDR3 size: 12 residues. The germline V gene encodes CDR1 SGHTA and CDR2 FQGNSA. In DNA, the CDR3 is TGTGCCAGCAGCTCGACTAGCGGGACGCAGTATTTT. Residues: CASSSTSGTQYF.

This clone appeared many times. This chain joins TRBV28 and TRBJ2-3; unclear D gene. Trimming cost V 2 bases and J 4 bases, with 13 bases left between them. The length of the CDR3 is 15 residues. Germline V gene sequence: CDR1 MDHEN, CDR2 SYDVKM. CDR3 protein: CASSLGLDRADTQYF. CDR3 bases: TGTGCCAGCAGTTTAGGGCTAGATCGTGCAGATACGCAGTATTTT.

The V and J genes are TRBV10-3 and TRBJ2-7, with TRBD1 matching over 7 bases. J lost 4 bases, V lost 3 bases, and 6 bases had no gene match. The CDR3 extends over 14 amino acids. CDR1 ENHRY and CDR2 SYGVKD come from the germline V gene. The CDR3 loop is CAISDGQESYEQYF. The CDR3 DNA sequence: TGTGCCATCAGTGATGGACAGGAGAGTTACGAGCAGTACTTC.

This clone showed up just a few times. The rearrangement uses TRBV5-4 and TRBJ2-7, with 12 bases fitting TRBD2. Germline CDR1 reads SGHNT; CDR2 reads YYREEE (reference sequence). The CDR3 has 15 residues. Trimming cost V 2 bases and J 6 bases; bases outside gene matches: 6. CDR3 DNA: TGTGCCAGCAGCTTTCCGGGACTAGCGGGTTCCGAGCAGTACTTC. Protein sequence: CASSFPGLAGSEQYF.

This clone was found a few times. An end of the junction differs from the germline gene, which may be a read error. The genes are TRBV6-5 and TRBJ2-1, with TRBD2 matching over 10 bases. From germline, CDR1 is MNHEY and CDR2 SVGAGI. The CDR3 loop spans 15 amino acids. The CDR3 DNA sequence: TGTGCCATCAGTGCCCTAGCGGGAGAGTACAATGAGCAGTTCTTC. Its protein product is CAISALAGEYNEQFF.

The J gene is TRBJ2-1, the V gene TRBV18, with TRBD2 identical over 9 bases. The germline gives CDR1 KGHSH, CDR2 LQKENI. The CDR3 covers 15 residues. J was trimmed by 7 bases and V by 1 base; bases with no gene match: 5. The CDR3 is CASSPLGTSSNEQFF. The CDR3 DNA reads TGTGCCAGCTCACCACTCGGGACTAGCTCAAATGAGCAGTTCTTC.

This clone was detected only a few times. The chain links TRBV19 to TRBJ2-1; no firm D call. The CDR3 is made up of 18 amino acids. V was cut by 0 bases and J by 0 bases, with 15 bases left in between. The germline gives CDR1 LNHDA, CDR2 SQIVND (reference sequence). The CDR3 is CASSIDLFSANSYNEQFF. The DNA for the CDR3 is TGTGCCAGTAGTATAGATCTATTCTCGGCTAACTCCTACAATGAGCAGTTCTTC.

The chain joins TRBV7-8 to TRBJ2-7; possible D gene TRBD2, 6 bases. CDR3 length: 15 amino acids. The V gene's germline CDR1 is SGHVS and CDR2 FQNEAQ. The V and J ends lost 1 base and 2 bases respectively, with 12 bases between them. CDR3: CASSLEAGTAYEQYF. The DNA for the CDR3 is TGTGCCAGCAGCTTAGAGGCCGGGACTGCCTACGAGCAGTACTTC.